This T cell receptor beta chain is drawn from a study of cytomegalovirus exposure and HLA in healthy donors. Study-level information: A previous analysis identified 95 million to 120 million unique TCR beta sequences derived from 180 million or so T cells.

The primer mix had 60 Vbeta and 13 Jbeta primers. TCRdb's table, derived via immunoSEQ multiplex PCR, lists solely in-frame clones and lacks some. The profile shows 150,000 to 200,000 clones, approximately 77% of them singletons. General observations from the study: TRBV6-2, TRBV6-3 and some other V segments were excluded as indistinguishable. Association with HLA alleles at 0.05 false discovery rate was found for approximately 18,000 TCR beta sequences in a later analysis.

Whereas donors were nominally healthy upon sampling, unrecorded immune exposures were probable. A remark on this clone: Its antigen is currently unknown.

The CDR3 covers 14 residues. Germline V gene lookup returns CDR1 KGHSH and CDR2 LQKENI. V gave up 5 bases and J gave up 5 bases; unmatched junction bases: 5. The origin of this receptor is a man in his forties in good health and CMV-seropositive. V and J are TRBV18 and TRBJ1-1; 10 nucleotides match TRBD1. The source material was PBMCs. The CDR3 sequence is CASSDRGQLTEAFF. As DNA, the CDR3 is TGTGCCAGCTCAGACAGGGGGCAACTGACTGAAGCTTTCTTT.